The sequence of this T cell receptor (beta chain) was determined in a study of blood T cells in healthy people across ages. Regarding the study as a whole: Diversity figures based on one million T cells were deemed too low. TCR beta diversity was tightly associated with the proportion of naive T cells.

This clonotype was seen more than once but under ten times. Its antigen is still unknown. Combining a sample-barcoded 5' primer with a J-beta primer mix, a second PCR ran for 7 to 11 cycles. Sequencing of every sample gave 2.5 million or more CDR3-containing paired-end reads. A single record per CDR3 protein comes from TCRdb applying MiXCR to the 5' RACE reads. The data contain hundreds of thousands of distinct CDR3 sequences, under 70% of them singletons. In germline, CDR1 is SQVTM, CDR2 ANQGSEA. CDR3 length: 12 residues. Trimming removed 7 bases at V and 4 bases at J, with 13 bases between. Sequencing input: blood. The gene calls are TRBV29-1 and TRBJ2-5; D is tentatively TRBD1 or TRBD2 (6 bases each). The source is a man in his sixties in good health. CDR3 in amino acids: CSGGGTRETQYF. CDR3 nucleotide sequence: TGCAGCGGTGGGGGGACAAGAGAGACCCAGTACTTC.